One sample yielded the 10 T cell receptor beta chains listed below, sequenced in a study of T cell clonality in common variable immunodeficiency. Assay: immunoSEQ multiplex PCR; the TCRdb copy retains only in-frame clones and omits some. Singletons are absent from the sample, which has roughly 32,000 clones. The sequenced material came from peripheral blood mononuclear cells. The origin of the receptors is a person aged 18 to 75 in good health.

In this sample, this clone turned up many times. The read ends 3 residues early relative to the CDR3; the germline J gene fills the gap. The chain links TRBV30 to TRBJ1-2, with a weak D call TRBD1 (6 bases). The CDR3 is made up of 13 amino acids. V lost 4 bases and J lost 6, with 15 bases in between. Germline V gene sequence: CDR1 GTSNPN, CDR2 SVGIG (reference sequence). This CDR3 is CAWTLTGRNGYTF. The sequenced part of the CDR3 DNA is TGTGCCTGGACCCTCACAGGGCGGAATGGC.

This clone was counted at least ten times. The read falls 3 residues short of the CDR3 end, and the missing part is taken from the germline J gene. This chain uses TRBV30 with TRBJ1-3; D gene unclear. Germline loops: CDR1 GTSNPN, CDR2 SVGIG (reference sequence). With 3 bases removed from V and 1 base from J, the gap between germline ends came to 10 bases. The CDR3 is made up of 14 amino acids. This chain's CDR3 is CAWRNSLSGNTIYF. CDR3 DNA, as far as it was read: TGTGCCTGGAGAAACAGCTTATCTGGAAACACC.

At least ten counts were recorded for this clone. Read sequence stops 3 residues before the CDR3 end, and the germline J gene provides the missing end. J is TRBJ2-7 and V is TRBV5-1, with 7 bases matching TRBD2. With V trimmed by 5 bases and J by 1 base, 6 bases remained unmatched. Germline V lookup: CDR1 SGHRS, CDR2 YFSETQ. The CDR3 consists of 14 residues. The CDR3 bases that were read are TGCGCCAGCAGGGGGGGGAATAGGTCCTACGAG. Translated: CASRGGNRSYE. The entire CDR3 sequence reads CASRGGNRSYEQYF.

The sample holds many counts of this clone. The CDR3 end falls 3 residues outside the read, so it is completed with the germline J gene. The chain combines TRBV5-5 with TRBJ2-1, with no clear D. The CDR3 runs 12 residues. Trimming pared 0 bases from V and 9 bases from J, leaving 7 bases between. Germline lookup yields CDR1 SGHKS and CDR2 YYEKEE (reference sequence). The sequenced CDR3 bases are TGTGCCAGCAGCTTGGCCACAACTGAG. This codes for CASSLATTE. The entire CDR3 reads CASSLATTEQFF.

In this sample, this clone turned up many times. The observed sequence ends 3 residues before the CDR3 terminus, with the missing tail filled in from the germline J gene. This sequence joins TRBV20-1 and TRBJ1-2; D gene uncertain. The CDR3 runs 10 residues. Germline CDR1 DFQATT, CDR2 SNEGSKA (reference sequence). V lost 5 bases to trimming and J lost 4 bases, with 5 bases between them. CDR3 bases read: TGCAGTGCTCCCCTCTATGGC. Translated: CSAPLYG. The whole CDR3 sequence reads CSAPLYGYTF.

This clone appeared many times. The CDR3 is cut off 3 residues early in the read; its end comes from the germline J gene. J is TRBJ1-4 and V is TRBV18; D not certain. Germline assignment: CDR1 KGHSH and CDR2 LQKENI. This CDR3 spans 13 amino acids. With 0 bases removed from V and 7 bases from J, the gap between germline ends came to 6 bases. The CDR3 bases that were read are TGTGCCAGCTCACCACCGGCAAGTGAAAAA. This codes for CASSPPASEK. The entire CDR3 reads CASSPPASEKLFF.

In this sample, this clone turned up many times. The CDR3 goes on 3 residues after the read ends, and that part is filled in from the germline J gene. The V call is TRBV29-1, the J call TRBJ2-1; 9 bases align to TRBD1. The CDR3 totals 15 residues. J gave up 4 bases and V 1 base, and 5 bases lay outside the gene matches. CDR1 and CDR2 (germline): SQVTM, ANQGSEA. CDR3 sequence: CSVEGTGEGYNEQFF. CDR3 DNA, as far as it was read: TGCAGCGTTGAAGGGACAGGGGAGGGGTACAATGAG.

This clone has ten or more counts. The CDR3 extends 3 residues past the end of the read, so its final part is completed from the germline J gene. This rearrangement joins TRBV5-6 to TRBJ2-1; 8 bases agree with TRBD1. V lost 4 bases and J lost 4; bases outside the gene matches: 4. Germline V gene lookup returns CDR1 SGHDT and CDR2 YYEEEE. The CDR3 runs to 14 residues. The DNA read from the CDR3 is TGTGCCAGCAGCGCGGGGACAGGTTACAATGAG. Its translation is CASSAGTGYNE. The CDR3 in full is CASSAGTGYNEQFF.

There are many counts of this clone. CDR3 region: CASSETRGEAFF. CDR3 DNA, as far as it was read: TGTGCCAGCAGTGAAACGAGGGGGGAA. The J gene is TRBJ1-1, the V gene TRBV6-1; tentative D call: TRBD1 (6 bases). From the germline J gene comes the end of the CDR3, since the read stops 3 residues before it. This CDR3 is 12 amino acids long. The germline V gene has CDR1 MNHNS and CDR2 SASEGT.

In its sample, this clone was seen many times. The CDR3 end falls 3 residues outside the read, so it is completed with the germline J gene. The chain is built from TRBV20-1 and TRBJ2-3; 8 nucleotides align to TRBD2. V trimming: 0 bases; J trimming: 6 bases; junction bases outside the gene matches: 8. There are 15 residues in the CDR3. Germline CDR1 reads DFQATT; CDR2 reads SNEGSKA (reference sequence). CDR3 amino acids: CSARDGERGRDTQYF. CDR3 DNA (partial): TGCAGTGCTAGAGATGGGGAGCGGGGGCGGGATACG.